Listed below are T cell receptor beta chains from one sample, sequenced in a study of long-term antiretroviral therapy in people with HIV. The data were produced by immunoSEQ multiplex PCR, yet TCRdb's version contains in-frame clones alone and is incomplete. The table shows some 15,000 clones, with around nine tenths occurring only once. Sequences were derived from unsorted PBMCs, sampled 6.9 years after starting antiretroviral therapy. All receptors derive from a middle-aged man with HIV. CDR3s include the opening cysteine and the closing phenylalanine or tryptophan. D genes are given only for firm matches. Rows give clone size only sometimes, using once, few, many, or a class for an expanded clone.

>TRBD2|.|TRBV18|TRBJ2-1
CASSPPAGGLLTYNEQFF
TGTGCCAGCTCACCACCAGCGGGAGGGCTCCTCACCTACAATGAGCAGTTCTTC
>.|.|TRBV6-1|TRBJ1-2
CASSDYSYYGYTF
TGTGCCAGCAGTGATTACAGTTACTATGGCTACACCTTC
>.|.|TRBV6-1|TRBJ1-5
CASFPDSSNQPQHF
TGTGCCAGCTTCCCGGACAGCTCCAATCAGCCCCAGCATTTT
>TRBD2|.|TRBV11-2|TRBJ2-1
CASSLDGPGLPNNEQFF
TGTGCCAGCAGCTTAGATGGACCGGGACTACCTAACAATGAGCAGTTCTTC
>.|.|TRBV7-2|TRBJ2-1
CASGVVRANEQFF
TGTGCCAGCGGCGTAGTGCGAGCCAATGAGCAGTTCTTC
>.|.|TRBV25-1|TRBJ2-7
CASSVFYEQYF
TGTGCCAGCAGTGTTTTCTACGAGCAGTACTTC
>.|medium-sized|TRBV27|TRBJ2-1
CAVADGADPYNEQFF
TGTGCCGTTGCAGATGGGGCAGACCCCTACAATGAGCAGTTCTTC
>.|.|TRBV27|TRBJ1-1
CASSLSGRGYTEAFF
TGTGCCAGCAGTTTGAGCGGCAGAGGTTACACTGAAGCTTTCTTT
>.|.|TRBV28|TRBJ2-7
CASSRGAYYEQYF
TGTGCCAGCAGTCGAGGGGCATACTACGAGCAGTACTTC
>.|once|TRBV10-3|TRBJ1-3
CAISPRGGEGNTIYF
TGTGCCATCAGTCCCCGGGGCGGGGAGGGAAACACCATATATTTT
>.|.|TRBV7-2|TRBJ2-3
CASSGVLYTQYF
TGTGCCAGCAGCGGCGTTTTATATACGCAGTATTTT
>TRBD2|few|TRBV7-9|TRBJ2-5
CASSLIAGVGETQYF
TGTGCCAGCAGCCTAATAGCGGGCGTTGGGGAGACCCAGTACTTC
>.|.|TRBV5-4|TRBJ2-3
CASSLLGSGTDTQYF
TGTGCCAGCAGCTTGTTGGGTTCCGGCACAGATACGCAGTATTTT
>TRBD1|.|TRBV7-9|TRBJ2-5
CASSLGGGQGETQYF
TGTGCCAGCAGCTTAGGGGGGGGACAGGGAGAGACCCAGTACTTC
>.|.|TRBV29-1|TRBJ2-1
CSVGVSYNEQFF
TGCAGCGTGGGAGTTTCCTACAATGAGCAGTTCTTC
>TRBD2|.|TRBV11-2|TRBJ2-7
CASSPGLAYEQYF
TGTGCCAGCAGCCCGGGACTAGCTTACGAGCAGTACTTC
>.|once|TRBV5-1|TRBJ2-5
CASSTQPTTTYPTSRYF
TGCGCCAGCAGCACACAGCCCACAACTACCTACCCCACCTCCAGGTACTTC
>.|.|TRBV7-9|TRBJ1-1
CASSLEEGTEAFF
TGTGCCAGCAGCTTAGAAGAGGGCACTGAAGCTTTCTTT
>TRBD1|few|TRBV19|TRBJ1-1
CASSSQGGTEAFF
TGTGCCAGTAGTTCGCAGGGGGGTACTGAAGCTTTCTTT
>.|once|TRBV29-1|TRBJ2-1
CSVEPSSGYNEQFF
TGCAGCGTTGAACCAAGTAGTGGGTACAATGAGCAGTTCTTC